This TCR beta chain was identified during a study of beta chain features in type 1 diabetes (dated by TCRdb to 2016 to 2019). Regarding the research as a whole: No differences in mean age, gender distribution, total cell number or subset yield were found between patients and healthy donors. The study compared the TCRB repertoires of sorted circulating CD4+ T cell subsets in recently diagnosed type 1 diabetes patients with those in matched healthy donors. Across all samples, approximately 98,000,000 sorted cells were examined, and cell number per subset correlated strongly with RNA yield. Regulatory and stem cell-like memory subsets were isolated from only 8 patients and roughly 8 healthy donors, whereas naive and central memory subsets came from all 30 or so donors.

Study-wide conclusions, independent of this receptor: The naive, central memory and regulatory TCRB repertoires appeared to resemble one another more closely among patients than among healthy donors. Because cDNA was sequenced instead of genomic DNA, activated cells with high expression could be over-represented, although the groups did not differ in activation or CD3 levels. In all four CD4+ subsets, TCRB CDR3 length was moderately but significantly shorter in type 1 diabetes patients. Patients with type 1 diabetes made fewer insertions and deleted more nucleotides at VDJ recombination sites, implying thymic rearrangement abnormalities. Only small numbers of individuals were included in the HLA sub-analyses, which left unresolved whether HLA type had any influence on TCRB rearrangement. PCR may preferentially amplify shorter templates, but because patient and control samples were amplified and corrected together, any resulting skew would affect both groups equally.

With regard to this clone: The antigen it recognizes is unknown. No per-base quality is available; no much larger clone lies one base away.

From each donor, a single peripheral blood sample of 100 to 150 mL on average was drawn into heparinised tubes. Naive, central memory, regulatory and stem cell-like memory CD4+ T cells were sorted on a BD FACSAria II using a panel including CD45RO, CCR7, CD25, CD127, CD95 and CD27. All sorted populations exceeded 95% purity. PBMCs were separated immediately by Lymphoprep density gradient centrifugation and were stained directly, without being cultured. So that batch effects would be minimized, each experiment stained and sorted samples in pairs, pairing one healthy donor with one patient. In the germline V gene, CDR1 corresponds to SQVTM and CDR2 to ANQGSEA. Compared with germline, V lacks 7 bases and J lacks 7 bases; bases without a gene match: 10. Including the terminal cysteine and phenylalanine, the CDR3 comprises 13 residues. Left in the record is the CDR3 DNA by itself, 39 bases read in frame from the first base.

The entire isolated RNA was reverse transcribed using the High Capacity cDNA Reverse Transcription Kit, and thus expressed TCRB transcripts were sequenced. Deep immunoSEQ sequencing was performed on naive, central memory and regulatory T cell samples, with an average of about 4 million total reads per sample. Sorted cells were lysed in RLT buffer and RNA was extracted with DNase-treated RNeasy Micro or Mini kits, depending on cell number. Each cell subset was processed on its own to prevent cross-contamination, while patient and healthy donor samples were processed together. TCRB sequences were amplified from cDNA with the immunoSEQ multiplex PCR, producing 87-bp fragments spanning the CDR3 region. The amplicons were sequenced using the Illumina HiSeq platform. On the authors' methods: PCR bias was corrected computationally using synthetic template baselines, and reads within Hamming distance 2 were collapsed, with unmergeable singletons discarded. Reads were aligned to IMGT to assign V, D and J genes, CDR3 length, and insertions or deletions at six rearrangement sites. Clonotype counts were normalized to sorted cell number within each subset before computing true diversity and Gini coefficients with the tcR R package. Repertoire sharing was quantified using the overlap coefficient calculated on TCRB nucleotide sequences. As a proxy for the pre-selection repertoire, out-of-frame TCRB sequences from naive cells were analyzed. In TCRdb, the immuneACCESS table is reduced to in-frame sequences with V and J assigned. These tables do not hold every clone; where another copy was compared, an unresolved V gene accounts for under half, and the others remain unexplained. For V, J and clone size, that table is used; D and trimming come from the DNA. The sample table contains some 250,000 clones; only one count was recorded for about a tenth of them. Clones ranked in the top ten supply around 0.015% of the sample.

The receptor's source is a man aged 25 to 40 with type 1 diabetes. The rearrangement joined TRBV29-1 to TRBJ1-5, and 7 junction bases match TRBD1. The specimen was naive CD4+ T cells from blood. Read against the paper, the sample's cell subset or site label means: true naive CD4+ T cells. The CDR3 loop reads CSAETGVGQPQHF. At the DNA level, the sequence is TGCAGCGCGGAAACAGGGGTGGGCCAGCCCCAGCATTTT.